This T cell receptor (beta chain) was sequenced for a study of blood T cells in healthy people across ages. On this clonotype itself: Its antigen is unidentified. This clone may be a read error of a much larger clone one base away.

V was cut by 2 bases and J by 2 bases, with 8 bases left in between. The CDR3 spans 13 residues. The germline V gene encodes CDR1 GTSNPN and CDR2 SVGIG (reference sequence). Those donating, healthy Caucasian individuals from Russia, were aged 6 to 90. Regarding the study as a whole: Both naive CD4+ cell counts and diversity were greater in long-lived donors than in aged donors. Unsorted PBMC input precluded a conclusive naive versus antigen-experienced comparison. Possibly confounding the expanded clonotype changes was the fact that donor CMV status was unknown.

Alongside a J-beta primer mix, a sample-barcoded 5' primer served in a second PCR lasting about 7 to 12 cycles. One entry per CDR3 protein, called by TCRdb with MiXCR from the 5' RACE reads. The table records 650,000 to 1,000,000 distinct CDR3 sequences, 35% to 40% of them present only once. The chain links TRBV30 to TRBJ2-3; TRBD2 is a possible D gene (5 bases). Material: blood. The clonotype originates from a man younger than 30 in good health. The CDR3 DNA follows: TGTGCCTGGAGTACCGGGGACACAGATACGCAGTATTTT. Residues: CAWSTGDTDTQYF.